The rows below give T cell receptor beta chains drawn from one sample of a study of T cell responses to AZD1222 COVID-19 vaccine. Data came from immunoSEQ multiplex PCR; TCRdb stores just in-frame clones and leaves some out. The sample shows 130,000 to 150,000 clones, 88% of them seen only once. The sample here was peripheral blood, taken on day 0 of MenACWY control vaccination. These receptors all stem from an adult in good health. CDR3s leave out the opening cysteine and the closing phenylalanine or tryptophan. Fields, in order: J gene, V gene, CDR3 protein.

j_gene: TRBJ1-2
v_gene: TRBV5-6
CDR3aa: ASSLAGDYT

j_gene: TRBJ1-2
v_gene: TRBV19
CDR3aa: ASGQLYGYT

j_gene: TRBJ1-6
v_gene: TRBV27
CDR3aa: ASSPGQYNSPLH

j_gene: TRBJ1-3
v_gene: TRBV28
CDR3aa: ASSAGLGTGNSGNTIY

j_gene: TRBJ2-5
v_gene: TRBV19
CDR3aa: ASSPTGIEETQY

j_gene: TRBJ2-1
v_gene: TRBV7-6
CDR3aa: ASSPRTSGSVYNEQF

j_gene: TRBJ2-5
v_gene: TRBV3-1/TRBV3-2
CDR3aa: ASSRPGTGRTQY

j_gene: TRBJ2-3
v_gene: TRBV9
CDR3aa: ASSLIAGGGTDTQY

j_gene: TRBJ2-7
v_gene: TRBV11-2
CDR3aa: ASSLTTGTVYEQY

j_gene: TRBJ2-5
v_gene: TRBV6-2/TRBV6-3
CDR3aa: ASSRDREETQY

j_gene: TRBJ2-7
v_gene: TRBV5-4
CDR3aa: ASSKRGPSYEQY

j_gene: TRBJ2-2
v_gene: TRBV10-1
CDR3aa: ASSELRIGGASPTGELF

j_gene: TRBJ1-2
v_gene: TRBV3-1/TRBV3-2
CDR3aa: ASSHRGESGYT

j_gene: TRBJ1-3
v_gene: TRBV19
CDR3aa: ASSTTGMYTGFSGNTIY

j_gene: TRBJ1-6
v_gene: TRBV5-1
CDR3aa: ASSLGYRDNSPLH

j_gene: TRBJ1-1
v_gene: TRBV27
CDR3aa: ASSLSRTLIGAF

j_gene: TRBJ1-3
v_gene: TRBV5-6
CDR3aa: ASSPGTGGGNTIY

j_gene: TRBJ2-1
v_gene: TRBV3-1/TRBV3-2
CDR3aa: ASSLGTSAVF

j_gene: TRBJ2-1
v_gene: TRBV19
CDR3aa: ASSITTSGGVEQF

j_gene: TRBJ2-1
v_gene: TRBV10-3
CDR3aa: AIGQVAGYNEQF

j_gene: TRBJ2-7
v_gene: TRBV11-3
CDR3aa: ASSSLLEQY

j_gene: TRBJ2-5
v_gene: TRBV5-1
CDR3aa: ASSLGLADYQETQY

j_gene: TRBJ1-2
v_gene: TRBV18
CDR3aa: ASSPSTGRTNYGYT

j_gene: TRBJ1-2
v_gene: TRBV29-1
CDR3aa: SVDPRRDRVQGYT

j_gene: TRBJ1-1
v_gene: TRBV6-5
CDR3aa: ASSFQQGRSTEAF

j_gene: TRBJ1-1
v_gene: TRBV7-2
CDR3aa: ASIGGGYTEAF

j_gene: TRBJ2-2
v_gene: TRBV5-6
CDR3aa: ASSLDWTGTTGELF

j_gene: TRBJ1-5
v_gene: TRBV7-2
CDR3aa: ASSFSGRGYQPQH

j_gene: TRBJ1-2
v_gene: TRBV6-2/TRBV6-3
CDR3aa: ASSYDAAPGYGYT

j_gene: TRBJ1-2
v_gene: TRBV5-6
CDR3aa: ASSADRLLYGYT

j_gene: TRBJ2-7
v_gene: TRBV25-1
CDR3aa: ASMNKASISYEQY

j_gene: TRBJ2-1
v_gene: TRBV11-1
CDR3aa: ASSLGQYNEQF

j_gene: TRBJ1-1
v_gene: TRBV2
CDR3aa: ASSDEARAGNTEAF

j_gene: TRBJ1-4
v_gene: TRBV7-9
CDR3aa: ASSSDRGNEKLF

j_gene: TRBJ2-1
v_gene: TRBV5-1
CDR3aa: ASSLDRASYNEQF

j_gene: TRBJ1-5
v_gene: TRBV6-2/TRBV6-3
CDR3aa: ASSYPLQQPQH

j_gene: TRBJ1-1
v_gene: TRBV18
CDR3aa: ASSSAGLNTEAF

j_gene: TRBJ1-2
v_gene: TRBV9
CDR3aa: ASSQRSGAINYGYT

j_gene: TRBJ1-5
v_gene: TRBV6-4
CDR3aa: ATPKRFSNQPQH

j_gene: TRBJ1-2
v_gene: TRBV29-1
CDR3aa: SVSGGGENYGYT

j_gene: TRBJ2-3
v_gene: TRBV7-2
CDR3aa: ASSPDRDSTDTQY

j_gene: TRBJ1-6
v_gene: TRBV6-5
CDR3aa: ASSRDSSYNSPLH

j_gene: TRBJ2-3
v_gene: TRBV5-5
CDR3aa: ASSSRHRTDTQY

j_gene: TRBJ2-3
v_gene: TRBV5-8
CDR3aa: ASSMGEATDTQY

j_gene: TRBJ2-7
v_gene: TRBV15
CDR3aa: ATSREPDASYEQY

j_gene: TRBJ2-2
v_gene: TRBV3-1/TRBV3-2
CDR3aa: ASSRRGGADTGELF

j_gene: TRBJ2-1
v_gene: TRBV27
CDR3aa: ASSLYVWTTDGTGNPSSYNEQF

j_gene: TRBJ2-3
v_gene: TRBV10-3
CDR3aa: AISESNRVADTQY

j_gene: TRBJ1-2
v_gene: TRBV4-2
CDR3aa: ASRGGQGRHYGYT

j_gene: TRBJ1-1
v_gene: TRBV11-3
CDR3aa: ASSSDRGSTEAF

j_gene: TRBJ1-2
v_gene: TRBV7-6
CDR3aa: ASSSAPGTYGYT

j_gene: TRBJ1-2
v_gene: TRBV9
CDR3aa: ASSAGRTYGYT